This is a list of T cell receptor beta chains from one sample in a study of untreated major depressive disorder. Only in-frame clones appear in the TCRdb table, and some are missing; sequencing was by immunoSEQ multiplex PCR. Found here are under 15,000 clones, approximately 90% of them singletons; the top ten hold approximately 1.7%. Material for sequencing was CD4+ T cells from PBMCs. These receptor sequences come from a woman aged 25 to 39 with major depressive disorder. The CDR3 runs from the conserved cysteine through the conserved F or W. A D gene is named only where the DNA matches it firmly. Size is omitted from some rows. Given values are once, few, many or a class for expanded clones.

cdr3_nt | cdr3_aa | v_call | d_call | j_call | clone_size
TGTGCCAGCAGCCATGGCTTACAAGAGACCCAGTACTTC | CASSHGLQETQYF | TRBV14 | - | TRBJ2-5 | -
TGTGCCAGCAGGGCCCAGGACTCTGGGGCCAACGTCCTGACTTTC | CASRAQDSGANVLTF | TRBV2 | - | TRBJ2-6 | -
TGCGCCAGCAGCCAAGAACGGGGATATAATGAAAAACTGTTTTTT | CASSQERGYNEKLFF | TRBV4-3 | - | TRBJ1-4 | once
TGCGCCAGCAGCTTAGGGGCTAGCGGAGACCAAGAGACCCAGTACTTC | CASSLGASGDQETQYF | TRBV5-1 | TRBD2 | TRBJ2-5 | -
TGTGCCACGTCTCAAGGACAGGGTGTCAATGAGCAGTTCTTC | CATSQGQGVNEQFF | TRBV10-3 | TRBD1 | TRBJ2-1 | -
TGTGCCAGCAGCTGGTTGAGCTCTGGGGCCAACGTCCTGACTTTC | CASSWLSSGANVLTF | TRBV6-1 | - | TRBJ2-6 | -
TGTGCCAGCAGCGTAGCGACGGACAGCAACACCGGGGAGCTGTTTTTT | CASSVATDSNTGELFF | TRBV9 | - | TRBJ2-2 | -
TGTGCCAGCAGTCCGTCTCCGGGAAATCAGCCCCAGCATTTT | CASSPSPGNQPQHF | TRBV6-4 | - | TRBJ1-5 | few
TGTGCCAGTAGTATTTCTAGCGGGCTTAGGACAGATACGCAGTATTTT | CASSISSGLRTDTQYF | TRBV19 | TRBD2 | TRBJ2-3 | once
TGTGCCAGCAGCTTAGCTAGCGGGAGGGGAAACAATGAGCAGTTCTTC | CASSLASGRGNNEQFF | TRBV7-9 | TRBD2 | TRBJ2-1 | -
TGTGCCTGGAGTGTCAGTGGGGTCACAGATACGCAGTATTTT | CAWSVSGVTDTQYF | TRBV30 | - | TRBJ2-3 | -
TGTGCCAGCTCACCCGACAGGCAGATTAATGAAAAACTGTTTTTT | CASSPDRQINEKLFF | TRBV18 | - | TRBJ1-4 | -
TGTGCCAGCAGCTTAAATCCCGGGACAGGGGACTATGGCTACACCTTC | CASSLNPGTGDYGYTF | TRBV7-9 | TRBD1 | TRBJ1-2 | -
TGTGCCAGCACCACCTTCGGGGGGGACCACTACGAGCAGTACTTC | CASTTFGGDHYEQYF | TRBV5-4 | TRBD2 | TRBJ2-7 | -
TGTGCCAGCAGCGGACGGGGCCCCTACGAGCAGTACTTC | CASSGRGPYEQYF | TRBV11-3 | - | TRBJ2-7 | -
TGTGCCAGCAGCGTAGCTACCGGGGTGGGGTTCAACGAGCAGTACTTC | CASSVATGVGFNEQYF | TRBV9 | - | TRBJ2-7 | -
TGTGCCAGCAGCTTTCCCCCGCGAGCGGGAGGTTACCACGAGCAGTACTTC | CASSFPPRAGGYHEQYF | TRBV5-4 | TRBD2 | TRBJ2-7 | few
TGTGCCAGCAGTGACCACAGGGGGGCGAACACCGGGGAGCTGTTTTTT | CASSDHRGANTGELFF | TRBV25-1 | TRBD1 | TRBJ2-2 | once
TGTGCCAGCAGCGTTTCGGGCTCGGGGCCGGGCTATGGCTACACCTTC | CASSVSGSGPGYGYTF | TRBV7-7 | - | TRBJ1-2 | -
TGTGCCAGCAGCTTAAGGGGGCAAAGCACAAACACCATATATTTT | CASSLRGQSTNTIYF | TRBV11-3 | TRBD1 | TRBJ1-3 | -
TGTGCCAGCAGCGGTTTAGGACGGGGACCAAGGTGGATCAATCAGCCCCAGCATTTT | CASSGLGRGPRWINQPQHF | TRBV7-8 | - | TRBJ1-5 | few
TGTGCCAGCAGCTCCTTGGGGGGAAGAAACAACTATGGCTACACCTTC | CASSSLGGRNNYGYTF | TRBV7-2 | - | TRBJ1-2 | -
TGTGCCTGGAAGTTTTTGGGTGAAGCTTTCTTT | CAWKFLGEAFF | TRBV30 | - | TRBJ1-1 | -
TGTGCCAGCAGTGAAGAGGCCTTGGGAGGTACTGAAGCTTTCTTT | CASSEEALGGTEAFF | TRBV2 | - | TRBJ1-1 | -
TGCAGCGTGGCGCGGGGGACGGCCTACAATGAGCAGTTCTTC | CSVARGTAYNEQFF | TRBV29-1 | TRBD2 | TRBJ2-1 | -
TGTGCCAGCTCTCCATCGCAGGGAACCGAGCAGTACTTC | CASSPSQGTEQYF | TRBV18 | - | TRBJ2-7 | once
TGTGCCAGCAGCTGGGACTCTCAGGGGGATCAGCCCCAGCATTTT | CASSWDSQGDQPQHF | TRBV6-1 | TRBD1 | TRBJ1-5 | few
TGTGCCAGCAGTCGCCGGGACGGATACAATCAGCCCCAGCATTTT | CASSRRDGYNQPQHF | TRBV2 | - | TRBJ1-5 | -
TGCGCCAGCAGCTTCACGGACAGGAGAAACACCGGGGAGCTGTTTTTT | CASSFTDRRNTGELFF | TRBV5-1 | TRBD1 | TRBJ2-2 | -